This TCR beta chain derives from a study of technical replicates of blood from a few donors. Method: immunoSEQ multiplex PCR; TCRdb's copy keeps in-frame clones and lacks some. The sample includes about 67,000 clones, 95% to 98% seen only once; the top ten take roughly 0.17%. Material: T cells isolated from PBMCs. The TCR sequence derives from a human donor in good health.

CDR3 sequence (DNA): TGCGCCAGCAGCCAAGATCCCAGCGGGGTTACAGATACGCAGTATTTT. Translating gives CASSQDPSGVTDTQYF. V and J are TRBV4-1 and TRBJ2-3; 7 bases line up with TRBD2. Germline-derived CDR1 and CDR2 are MGHRA and YSYEKL. V lost 0 bases to trimming and J lost 3 bases; unmatched junction nucleotides: 6. The CDR3 totals 16 residues.